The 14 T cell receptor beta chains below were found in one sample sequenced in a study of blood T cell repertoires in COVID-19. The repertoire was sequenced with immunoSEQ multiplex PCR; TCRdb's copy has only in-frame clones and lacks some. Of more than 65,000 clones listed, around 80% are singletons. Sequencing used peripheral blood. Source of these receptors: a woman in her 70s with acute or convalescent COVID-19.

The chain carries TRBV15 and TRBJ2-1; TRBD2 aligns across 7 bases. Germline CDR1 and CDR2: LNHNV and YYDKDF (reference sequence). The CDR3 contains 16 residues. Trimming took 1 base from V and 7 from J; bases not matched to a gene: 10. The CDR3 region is CATSRVVGGGRNEQFF. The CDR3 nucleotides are TGTGCCACCAGCAGAGTCGTTGGGGGAGGGCGGAATGAGCAGTTCTTC.

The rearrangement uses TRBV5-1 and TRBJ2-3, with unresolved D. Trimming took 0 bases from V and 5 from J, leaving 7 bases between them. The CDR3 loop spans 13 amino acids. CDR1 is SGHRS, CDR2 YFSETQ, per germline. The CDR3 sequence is CASSLVPRDTQYF. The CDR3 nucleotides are TGCGCCAGCAGCTTGGTCCCCAGAGATACGCAGTATTTT. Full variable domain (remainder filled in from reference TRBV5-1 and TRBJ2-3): KAGVTQTPRYLIKTRGQQVTLSCSPISGHRSVSWYQQTPGQGLQFLFEYFSETQRNKGNFPGRFSGRQFSNSRSEMNVSTLELGDSALYLCASSLVPRDTQYFGPGTRLTVL.

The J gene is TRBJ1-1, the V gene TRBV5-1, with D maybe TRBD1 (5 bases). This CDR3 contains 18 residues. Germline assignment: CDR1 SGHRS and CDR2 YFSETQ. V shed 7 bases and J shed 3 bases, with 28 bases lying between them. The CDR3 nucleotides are TGCGCCAGCGAACTAAGGCCTAGGTCGGCAGGGCGCGACACTGAAGCTTTCTTT. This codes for CASELRPRSAGRDTEAFF.

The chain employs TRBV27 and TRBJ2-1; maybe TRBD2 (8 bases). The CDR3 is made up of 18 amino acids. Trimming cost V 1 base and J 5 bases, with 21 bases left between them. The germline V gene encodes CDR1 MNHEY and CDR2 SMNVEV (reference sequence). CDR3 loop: CASSLLSGGTSRNNEQFF. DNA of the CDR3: TGTGCCAGCAGTTTATTGTCAGGGGGGACTAGTCGGAACAATGAGCAGTTCTTC.

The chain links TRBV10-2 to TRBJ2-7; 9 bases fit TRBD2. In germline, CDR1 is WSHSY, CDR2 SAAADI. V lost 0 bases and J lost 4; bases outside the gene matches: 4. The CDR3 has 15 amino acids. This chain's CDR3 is CASSESTLAGYEQYF. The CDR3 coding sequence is TGCGCCAGCAGTGAGTCGACCCTAGCGGGATACGAGCAGTACTTC.

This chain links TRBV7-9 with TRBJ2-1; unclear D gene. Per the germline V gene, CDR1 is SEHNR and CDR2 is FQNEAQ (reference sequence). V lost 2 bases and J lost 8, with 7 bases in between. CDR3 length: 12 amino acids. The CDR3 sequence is CASSLLLDEQFF. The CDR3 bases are TGTGCCAGCAGCTTACTTCTCGATGAGCAGTTCTTC.

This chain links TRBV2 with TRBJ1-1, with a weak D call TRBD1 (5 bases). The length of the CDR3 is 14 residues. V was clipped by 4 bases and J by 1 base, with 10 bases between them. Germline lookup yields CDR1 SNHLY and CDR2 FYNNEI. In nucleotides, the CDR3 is TGTGCCAGCAGTGCCGGACATGGGAACACTGAAGCTTTCTTT. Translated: CASSAGHGNTEAFF.

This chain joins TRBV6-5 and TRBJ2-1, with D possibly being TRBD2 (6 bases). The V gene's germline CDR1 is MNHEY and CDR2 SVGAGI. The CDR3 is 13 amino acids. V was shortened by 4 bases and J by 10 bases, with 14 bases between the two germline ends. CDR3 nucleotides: TGTGCCAGCAGTTTACTCGGGGGAGGCGAGCAGTTCTTC. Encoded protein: CASSLLGGGEQFF.

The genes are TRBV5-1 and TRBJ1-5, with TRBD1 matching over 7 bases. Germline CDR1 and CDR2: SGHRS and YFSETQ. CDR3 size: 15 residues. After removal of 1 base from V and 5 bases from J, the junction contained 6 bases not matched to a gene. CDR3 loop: CASSLLGGPDQPQHF. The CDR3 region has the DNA TGCGCCAGCAGCTTGCTAGGGGGCCCAGATCAGCCCCAGCATTTT.

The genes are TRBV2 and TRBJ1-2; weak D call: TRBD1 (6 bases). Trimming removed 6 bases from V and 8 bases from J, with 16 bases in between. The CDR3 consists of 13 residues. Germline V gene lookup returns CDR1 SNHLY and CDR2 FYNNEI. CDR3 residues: CASRDSPTSGYTF. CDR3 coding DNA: TGTGCCAGCAGGGACAGCCCAACCAGCGGCTACACCTTC.

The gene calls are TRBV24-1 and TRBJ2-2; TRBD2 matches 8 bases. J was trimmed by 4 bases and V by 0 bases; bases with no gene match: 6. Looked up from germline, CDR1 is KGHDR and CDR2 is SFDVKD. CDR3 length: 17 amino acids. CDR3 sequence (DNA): TGTGCCACCAGTGATTTGATCCCCGGGGGGGGCACCGGGGAGCTGTTTTTT. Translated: CATSDLIPGGGTGELFF.

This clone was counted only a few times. Here the CDR3 reads CASSFTGTGGRNEQFF. CDR3 in DNA: TGCGCCAGCAGCTTTACCGGGACAGGGGGCAGGAATGAGCAGTTCTTC. This chain joins TRBV5-1 and TRBJ2-1; TRBD1 matches at 12 bases. The trim removed 2 bases at V and 7 bases at J, leaving 7 bases unmatched. This CDR3 comprises 16 residues. CDR1 is SGHRS, CDR2 YFSETQ, per germline.

The CDR3 spells CASTRTSGYYNEQFF. For the CDR3, the DNA is TGTGCCAGCACACGGACTAGCGGGTACTACAATGAGCAGTTCTTC. This chain connects TRBV2 to TRBJ2-1, with 11 positions matching TRBD2. The CDR3 length is 15 residues. CDR1 is SNHLY and CDR2 is FYNNEI in the germline V gene. V shed 7 bases, J shed 3 bases, and the junction held 5 bases outside the gene matches.

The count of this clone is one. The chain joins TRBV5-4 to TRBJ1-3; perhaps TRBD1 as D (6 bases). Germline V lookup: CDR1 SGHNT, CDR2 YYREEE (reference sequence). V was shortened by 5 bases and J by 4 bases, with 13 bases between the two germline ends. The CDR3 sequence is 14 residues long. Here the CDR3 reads CASRVQGQGNTIYF. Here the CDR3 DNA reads TGTGCCAGCAGAGTACAGGGACAAGGAAACACCATATATTTT.